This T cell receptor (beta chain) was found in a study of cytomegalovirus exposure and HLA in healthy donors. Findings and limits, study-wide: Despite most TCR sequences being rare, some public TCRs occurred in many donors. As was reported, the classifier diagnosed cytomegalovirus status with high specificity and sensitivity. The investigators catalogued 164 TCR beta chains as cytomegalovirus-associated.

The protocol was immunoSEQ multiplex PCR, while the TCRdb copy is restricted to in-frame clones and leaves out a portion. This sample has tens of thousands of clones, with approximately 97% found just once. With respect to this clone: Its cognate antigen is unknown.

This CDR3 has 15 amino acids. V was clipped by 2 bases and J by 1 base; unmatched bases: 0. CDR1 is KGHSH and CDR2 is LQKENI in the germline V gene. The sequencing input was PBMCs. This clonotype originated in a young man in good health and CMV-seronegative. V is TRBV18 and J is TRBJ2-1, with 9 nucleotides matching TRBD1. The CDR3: CASSPGQGSYNEQFF. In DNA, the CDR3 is TGTGCCAGCTCACCAGGACAGGGGTCCTACAATGAGCAGTTCTTC.